This is a list of T cell receptor beta chains from one sample in a study of identical twins. TCRdb redid the calling of the 5' RACE reads with MiXCR, one entry per CDR3 protein. The table has more than 1.5 million distinct CDR3 sequences, around a third seen once. The specimen sequenced was cord blood. These receptors all stem from a newborn girl in good health. The CDR3 runs from the conserved cysteine through the conserved F or W.

V: TRBV27
J: TRBJ2-3
length: 16
CDR3: CASSPILGGREDTQYF

V: TRBV20-1
J: TRBJ1-2
length: 12
CDR3: CSARVAANGYTF

V: TRBV5-5
J: TRBJ2-3
length: 16
CDR3: CASVLQSGLEVDTQYF

V: TRBV27
J: TRBJ2-3
length: 16
CDR3: CASSLYYRQGPDTQYF

V: TRBV29-1
J: TRBJ2-3
length: 15
CDR3: CSVDSLGFITDTQYF

V: TRBV25-1
J: TRBJ2-3
length: 13
CDR3: CASSELNGDTQYF

V: TRBV5-1
J: TRBJ2-7
length: 13
CDR3: CASRLVGSYEQYF

V: TRBV10-3
J: .
length: 12
CDR3: CAISESGRTQYF

V: TRBV9
J: TRBJ2-1
length: 16
CDR3: CASSVGGPSSYNEQFF

V: TRBV29-1
J: TRBJ2-5
length: 13
CDR3: CSVEIREGETQYF

V: TRBV20-1
J: .
length: 14
CDR3: CSARSDRVRLEQYF

V: TRBV5-1
J: TRBJ1-1
length: 15
CDR3: CASSLPGLKSPEAFF

V: TRBV7-6
J: TRBJ2-1
length: 16
CDR3: CASTHSEQERGNEQFF

V: TRBV4-2
J: TRBJ2-1
length: 14
CDR3: CASSQSSGYNEQFF

V: TRBV14
J: TRBJ2-3
length: 18
CDR3: CASSLGLAGGPRADTQYF

V: TRBV20-1
J: TRBJ1-1
length: 13
CDR3: CSAQQDFNTEAFF

V: TRBV7-9
J: TRBJ2-1
length: 16
CDR3: CASSSLQGAEYNEQFF

V: TRBV5-1
J: TRBJ2-3
length: 14
CDR3: CASSQGGAADTQYF

V: TRBV19
J: TRBJ2-7
length: 13
CDR3: CATGTGQSYEQYF

V: TRBV5-1
J: TRBJ2-5
length: 14
CDR3: CASSGTDFQETQYF

V: TRBV5-1
J: TRBJ2-7
length: 16
CDR3: CASSLDRGVAYNEQYF

V: TRBV10-3
J: TRBJ2-3
length: 14
CDR3: CAITGTGGTDTQYF

V: TRBV5-1
J: TRBJ2-7
length: 18
CDR3: CASSPGLRTGTSGYEQYF

V: TRBV3-1
J: TRBJ1-1
length: 15
CDR3: CASSQVGGGHTEAFF

V: TRBV20-1
J: TRBJ2-1
length: 13
CDR3: CSAGTGGSNEQFF

V: TRBV5-1
J: TRBJ2-3
length: 16
CDR3: CASSLGWVPAGDTQYF

V: TRBV29-1
J: TRBJ1-1
length: 12
CDR3: CSVGFSRTEAFF

V: TRBV12-3/TRBV12-4
J: TRBJ2-3
length: 15
CDR3: CASSSDSTSTDTQYF

V: TRBV4-1
J: TRBJ2-1
length: 17
CDR3: CASSQEGLAGAYNEQFF

V: TRBV10-3
J: TRBJ1-1
length: 13
CDR3: CAISESRNTEAFF

V: TRBV27
J: TRBJ1-2
length: 14
CDR3: CASRGRGRAYGYTF

V: TRBV29-1
J: TRBJ2-5
length: 13
CDR3: CSVESSGSREQYF

V: TRBV20-1
J: TRBJ2-5
length: 13
CDR3: CSASDQVGETQYF

V: TRBV20-1
J: TRBJ2-1
length: 16
CDR3: CSALTSGMGAYNEQFF

V: TRBV7-2
J: TRBJ2-3
length: 15
CDR3: CASSLGGLFTDTQYF

V: TRBV11-3
J: TRBJ2-1
length: 16
CDR3: CASSLRPGGIYNEQFF

V: TRBV20-1
J: TRBJ1-2
length: 11
CDR3: CSARTVYGYTF

V: TRBV12-3/TRBV12-4
J: TRBJ2-1
length: 15
CDR3: CASSFTSGRADEQFF